This T cell receptor (beta chain) was documented in a study of blood T cells in healthy people across ages. Alongside a J-beta primer mix, a sample-barcoded 5' primer served in a second PCR lasting about 7 to 12 cycles. Each cDNA was tagged by a template-switch adaptor containing 12 random nucleotides. TCRdb re-called the 5' RACE reads through MiXCR, storing one row per CDR3 protein. The sample has about 680,000 distinct CDR3 sequences, approximately 49% seen once. V lost 5 bases and J lost 1; bases outside the gene matches: 10. Germline assignment: CDR1 MDHEN and CDR2 SYDVKM. This CDR3 region has 18 residues.

The chain carries TRBV28 and TRBJ2-1; 11 bases line up with TRBD2. This TCR derives from a woman aged 55-70 years in good health. Source material: blood. The CDR3 coding sequence is TGTGCCAGCAGTACAAAAACGGGACTAGCGGTTTCCTACAATGAGCAGTTCTTC. Translated, it gives CASSTKTGLAVSYNEQFF.